This T cell receptor beta chain was sequenced during a study of blood T cells in healthy people across ages. Study-level results: Greater diversity and more naive CD4+ cells were seen in long-lived donors than in aged donors. Using unsorted PBMCs precluded a conclusive naive versus antigen-experienced comparison. For the donors, CMV status was unknown and possibly confounded expanded clonotype changes.

Germline V lookup: CDR1 SNHLY, CDR2 FYNNEI. CDR3 length: 13 amino acids. Trimming shortened V by 4 bases and J by 2 bases, and 7 bases separated the two germline ends. A second PCR of roughly 7 to 11 cycles used a sample-barcoded 5' primer and a J-beta primer mix. MiXCR was run by TCRdb on the 5' RACE reads, yielding one entry per CDR3 protein. The sample consists of more than 1,000,000 distinct CDR3 sequences, 20% to 25% of them appearing once. In the case of this clonotype: Its antigen is unknown.

The same sample was also studied in work on T cells of mothers and their children. In that study: Thymic selection shapes TCR recombination output in related pairs, and it does so similarly in unrelated pairs.

The sample comprised blood. The V gene is TRBV2, the J gene TRBJ2-3, with D unresolved. The sequence derives from a girl aged 2-9 years in good health. As DNA, the CDR3 is TGTGCCAGCAGTGTTGGCTACACAGATACGCAGTATTTT. It encodes CASSVGYTDTQYF.